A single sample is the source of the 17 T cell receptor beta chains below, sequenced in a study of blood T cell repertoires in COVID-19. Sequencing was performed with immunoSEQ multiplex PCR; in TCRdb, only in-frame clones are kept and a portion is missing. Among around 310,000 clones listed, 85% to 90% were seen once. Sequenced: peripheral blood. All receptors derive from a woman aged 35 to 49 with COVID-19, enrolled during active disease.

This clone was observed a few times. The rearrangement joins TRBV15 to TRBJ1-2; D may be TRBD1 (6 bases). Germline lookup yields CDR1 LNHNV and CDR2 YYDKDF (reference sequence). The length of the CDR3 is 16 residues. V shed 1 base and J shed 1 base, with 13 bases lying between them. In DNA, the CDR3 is TGTGCCACCAGCAGAGTACCCTGGGACAATAACTATGGCTACACCTTC. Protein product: CATSRVPWDNNYGYTF.

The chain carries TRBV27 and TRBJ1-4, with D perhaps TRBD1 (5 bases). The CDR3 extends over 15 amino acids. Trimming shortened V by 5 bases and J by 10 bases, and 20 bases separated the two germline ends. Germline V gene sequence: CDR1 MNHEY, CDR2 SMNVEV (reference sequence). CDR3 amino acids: CASSPGQGVLRKLFF. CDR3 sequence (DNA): TGTGCCAGCAGTCCCGGACAAGGGGTTCTTCGAAAACTGTTTTTT.

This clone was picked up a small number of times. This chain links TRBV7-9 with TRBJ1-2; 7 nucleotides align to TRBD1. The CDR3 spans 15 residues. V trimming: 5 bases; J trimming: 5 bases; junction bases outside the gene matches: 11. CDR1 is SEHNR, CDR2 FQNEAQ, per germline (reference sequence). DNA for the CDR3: TGTGCCAGCAGCGCACGACAGGGCCGACGGTATGGCTACACCTTC. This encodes CASSARQGRRYGYTF.

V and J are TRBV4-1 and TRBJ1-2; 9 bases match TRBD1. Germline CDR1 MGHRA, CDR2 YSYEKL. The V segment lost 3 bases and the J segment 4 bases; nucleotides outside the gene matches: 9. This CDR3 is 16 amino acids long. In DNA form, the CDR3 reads TGCGCCAGCAGCCAGAAAACCGGGACAGGGCCCTATGGCTACACCTTC. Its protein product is CASSQKTGTGPYGYTF.

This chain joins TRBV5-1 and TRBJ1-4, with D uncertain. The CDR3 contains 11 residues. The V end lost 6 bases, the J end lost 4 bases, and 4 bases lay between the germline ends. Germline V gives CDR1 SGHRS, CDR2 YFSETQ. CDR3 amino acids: CASTLNEKLFF. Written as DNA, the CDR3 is TGCGCCAGCACCCTTAATGAAAAACTGTTTTTT.

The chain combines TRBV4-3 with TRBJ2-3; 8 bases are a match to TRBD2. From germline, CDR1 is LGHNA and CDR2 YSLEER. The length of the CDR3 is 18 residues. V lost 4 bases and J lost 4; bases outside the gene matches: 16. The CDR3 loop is CASSPGIGTRRRADTQYF. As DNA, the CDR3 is TGCGCCAGCAGCCCCGGAATTGGGACTAGGAGGCGTGCAGATACGCAGTATTTT.

As DNA, the CDR3 is TGTGCCAGCAGCTTGGACATTCTTGAAAGCCTAAGCTATGGCTACACCTTC. This encodes CASSLDILESLSYGYTF. The J gene is TRBJ1-2, the V gene TRBV7-9, with a weak D call TRBD1 (5 bases). Trimming stripped 3 bases from V and 4 bases from J, with 21 bases between. From germline, CDR1 is SEHNR and CDR2 FQNEAQ (reference sequence). The CDR3 extends over 17 amino acids.

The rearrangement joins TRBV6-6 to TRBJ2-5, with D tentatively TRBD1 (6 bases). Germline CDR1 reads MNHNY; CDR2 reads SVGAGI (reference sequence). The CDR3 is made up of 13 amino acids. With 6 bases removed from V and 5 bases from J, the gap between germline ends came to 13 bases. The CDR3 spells CASREQGGETQYF. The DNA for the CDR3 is TGTGCCAGCAGAGAACAGGGCGGGGAGACCCAGTACTTC.

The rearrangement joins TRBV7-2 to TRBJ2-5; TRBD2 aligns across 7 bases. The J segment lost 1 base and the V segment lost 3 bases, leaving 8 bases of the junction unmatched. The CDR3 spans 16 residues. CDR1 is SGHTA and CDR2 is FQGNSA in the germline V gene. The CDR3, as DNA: TGTGCCAGCAGCTTCCGGACTAGTCGGGGCCAAGAGACCCAGTACTTC. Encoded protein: CASSFRTSRGQETQYF.

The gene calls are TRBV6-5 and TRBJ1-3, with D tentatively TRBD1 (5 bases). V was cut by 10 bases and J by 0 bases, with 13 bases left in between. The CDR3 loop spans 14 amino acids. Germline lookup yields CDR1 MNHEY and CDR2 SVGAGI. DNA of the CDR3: TGTGCCACCCTGGGGCGGGGCTCTGGAAACACCATATATTTT. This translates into CATLGRGSGNTIYF.

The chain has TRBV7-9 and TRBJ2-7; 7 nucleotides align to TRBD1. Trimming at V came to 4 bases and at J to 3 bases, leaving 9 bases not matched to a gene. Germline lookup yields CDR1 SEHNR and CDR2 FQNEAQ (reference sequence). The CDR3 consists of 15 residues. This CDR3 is CASSSAGTELYEQYF. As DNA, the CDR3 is TGTGCCAGCAGCTCCGCCGGGACAGAACTCTACGAGCAGTACTTC.

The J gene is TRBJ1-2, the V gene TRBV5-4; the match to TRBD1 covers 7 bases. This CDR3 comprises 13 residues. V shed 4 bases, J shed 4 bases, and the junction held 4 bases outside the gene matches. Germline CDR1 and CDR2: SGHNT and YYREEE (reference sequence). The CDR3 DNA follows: TGTGCCAGCAGCGACAGGGCTTCCTATGGCTACACCTTC. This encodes CASSDRASYGYTF.

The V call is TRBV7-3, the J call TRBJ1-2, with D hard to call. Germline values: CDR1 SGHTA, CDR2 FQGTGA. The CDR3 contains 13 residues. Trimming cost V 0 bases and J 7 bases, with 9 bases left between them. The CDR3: CASSLTYAAGYTF. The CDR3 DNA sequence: TGTGCCAGCAGCTTAACGTACGCGGCTGGCTACACCTTC.

CDR3 loop: CASSMSREKLFF. The CDR3 DNA reads TGTGCCAGTAGTATGTCCAGGGAAAAACTGTTTTTT. The V gene is TRBV19, the J gene TRBJ1-4; no firm D call. With 3 bases removed from V and 8 bases from J, the gap between germline ends came to 7 bases. The CDR3 contains 12 residues. Per the germline V gene, CDR1 is LNHDA and CDR2 is SQIVND (reference sequence). Variable domain in full (rest from reference TRBV19 and TRBJ1-4): DGGITQSPKYLFRKEGQNVTLSCEQNLNHDAMYWYRQDPGQGLRLIYYSQIVNDFQKGDIAEGYSVSREKKESFPLTVTSAQKNPTAFYLCASSMSREKLFFGSGTQLSVL.

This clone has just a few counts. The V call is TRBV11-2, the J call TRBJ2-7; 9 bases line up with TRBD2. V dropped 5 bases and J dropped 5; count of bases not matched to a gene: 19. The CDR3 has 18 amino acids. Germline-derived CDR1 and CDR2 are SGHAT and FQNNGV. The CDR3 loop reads CASSRTDLGLATTNEQYF. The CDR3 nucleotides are TGTGCCAGCAGCCGTACCGATCTAGGACTAGCGACCACCAACGAGCAGTACTTC.

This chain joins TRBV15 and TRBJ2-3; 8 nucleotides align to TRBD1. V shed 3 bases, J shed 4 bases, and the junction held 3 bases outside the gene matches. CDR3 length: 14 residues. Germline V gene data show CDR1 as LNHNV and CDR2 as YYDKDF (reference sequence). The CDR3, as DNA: TGTGCCACCAGCAGGGACAGGGTAGCAGATACGCAGTATTTT. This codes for CATSRDRVADTQYF.

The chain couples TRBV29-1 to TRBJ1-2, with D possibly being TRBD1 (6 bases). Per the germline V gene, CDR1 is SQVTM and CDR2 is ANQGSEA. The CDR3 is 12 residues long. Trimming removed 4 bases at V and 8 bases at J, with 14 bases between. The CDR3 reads CSVGGQGEGYTF. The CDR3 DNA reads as TGCAGCGTTGGGGGGCAGGGAGAAGGCTACACCTTC.